These T cell receptor beta chains were read from a single sample in a study of T-cell memory formation after mild COVID-19. TCRdb re-derived calls from the 5' RACE reads in MiXCR, one entry per CDR3 protein. The data show hundreds of thousands of distinct CDR3 sequences, roughly 22% seen once. The specimen was PBMCs or a T cell subset sorted from them (not recorded which). The receptors were sampled from an adult woman who had mild COVID-19 (a few samples of this study predate the infection). Cell type and time point are not known. The CDR3 runs from the conserved cysteine through the conserved F or W. The D gene is left open where the match is weak.

CDR3 length | V gene | D gene | CDR3 protein
15 | TRBV7-9 | - | CASSLAVRGISGYTF
13 | TRBV7-9 | - | CASSSDLGDTQYF
14 | TRBV7-7 | - | CASSPGTLGTEAFF
17 | TRBV7-9 | TRBD2 | CASSCRRLAGGADTQYF
15 | TRBV4-2 | - | CASSQDTAGDAEAFF
17 | TRBV15 | TRBD1 | CATSGRQGPLSTGELFF
14 | TRBV12-3/TRBV12-4 | - | CASSFGGADTEAFF
16 | TRBV7-3 | - | CASSLFGAVDTGELFF
13 | TRBV20-1 | - | CREGSSHTDTQYF
14 | TRBV25-1 | - | CASRDGGAYYEQYF
13 | TRBV12-3/TRBV12-4 | TRBD1 | CASSHGTGYEQYF
13 | TRBV4-1 | - | CASSPWGSYEQYF
16 | TRBV7-2 | - | CASSSWGAGGLYEQYF
18 | TRBV23-1 | TRBD2 | CASSHSGSLGDSYNEQFF
13 | TRBV10-3 | TRBD2 | CAIKWTSGNEQFF
14 | TRBV6-2/TRBV6-3 | - | CASSYDPSSYEQYF
16 | TRBV12-3/TRBV12-4 | TRBD2 | CASSASGLALRNEQFF
15 | TRBV9 | - | CASSPRQVSYNEQFF
15 | TRBV15 | - | CATSRDGRGAYEQYF
14 | TRBV20-1 | TRBD1 | CSARGPGGYWIQYF
12 | TRBV25-1 | - | CASSEYLGLQYF
17 | TRBV6-1 | - | CASSPYGLRDPGDTQYF
16 | TRBV5-1 | - | CASSLAAGMSNQPQHF
13 | TRBV3-1 | TRBD1 | CASSVTGLSPLHF
12 | TRBV6-2/TRBV6-3 | TRBD2 | CASRTSGPEQYF
13 | TRBV11-3 | - | CASSPQGPYEQYF
15 | TRBV11-3 | TRBD2 | CASSLVAGVPYEQYF
14 | TRBV5-6 | - | CASSLGRYAYEQYF
13 | TRBV5-4 | TRBD2 | CASLAGGTDTQYF
15 | TRBV9 | TRBD2 | CASSWGVGGSYEQYF
13 | TRBV2 | - | CARRDSAGNTIYF
14 | TRBV5-1 | - | CASSLRLGQETQYF
17 | TRBV12-3/TRBV12-4 | - | CASSFLIWGATNEKLFF
13 | TRBV18 | - | CASSPSENQPQHF
15 | TRBV5-1 | TRBD1 | CASSQGQPLTYEQYF
17 | TRBV21-1 | - | CASSKEGRVLLTYEQYF
17 | TRBV24-1 | - | CATSEGHLRSSYNEQFF